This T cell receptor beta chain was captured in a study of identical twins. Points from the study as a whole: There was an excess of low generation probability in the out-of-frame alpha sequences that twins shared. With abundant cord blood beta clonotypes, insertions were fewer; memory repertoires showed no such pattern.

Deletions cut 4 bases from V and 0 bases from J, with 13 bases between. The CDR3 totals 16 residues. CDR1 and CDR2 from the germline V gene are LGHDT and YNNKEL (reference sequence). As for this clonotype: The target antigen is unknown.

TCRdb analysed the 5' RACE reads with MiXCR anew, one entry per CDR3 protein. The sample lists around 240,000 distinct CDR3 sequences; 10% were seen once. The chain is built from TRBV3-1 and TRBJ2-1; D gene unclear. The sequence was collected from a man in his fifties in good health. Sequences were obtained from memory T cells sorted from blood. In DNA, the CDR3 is TGTGCCAGCAGCCCCCGGTTGGGTGGCTCCTACAATGAGCAGTTCTTC. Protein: CASSPRLGGSYNEQFF.